A single sample is the source of the 22 T cell receptor beta chains below, sequenced in a study of T cells in Graves' hyperthyroidism and ophthalmopathy. TCR beta CDR3 sequences were amplified from RNA transcripts. TCR CDR3 underwent first-round RT-PCR with the HTBI primer set. One entry per CDR3 protein, called by TCRdb with MiXCR from the multiplex PCR reads. The repertoire includes 690,000 or so distinct CDR3 sequences, approximately 18% of them detected once, and 16% sits in the top ten. The sample taken for sequencing was blood. These receptors originate from a woman aged 45-65 years with Graves' hyperthyroidism that later progressed to Graves' ophthalmopathy.

This clonotype was observed a single time. V and J are TRBV14 and TRBJ2-1; possibly TRBD1 for D (6 bases). V was pared by 4 bases and J by 8 bases, with 12 bases between. Germline CDR1 SGHDN, CDR2 FVKESK. The CDR3 is 13 residues long. The CDR3 is CASSPTRGHEQFF. The DNA of the CDR3 is TGTGCCAGCAGCCCAACCAGGGGCCATGAGCAGTTCTTC. Full variable domain (remainder filled in from reference TRBV14 and TRBJ2-1): EAGVTQFPSHSVIEKGQTVTLRCDPISGHDNLYWYRRVMGKEIKFLLHFVKESKQDESGMPNNRFLAERTGGTYSTLKVQPAELEDSGVYFCASSPTRGHEQFFGPGTRLTVL.

This clonotype was picked up many times. CDR3 DNA: TGCGCCAGCAGCAGCGAAGGGACCCGGGTAGCTTTCTTT. Protein sequence: CASSSEGTRVAFF. The chain employs TRBV5-1 and TRBJ1-1; a possible D gene is TRBD1 (5 bases). Trimming took 4 bases from V and 10 from J, leaving 17 bases between them. The CDR3 extends over 13 amino acids. Germline-derived CDR1 and CDR2 are SGHRS and YFSETQ.

In this sample, this clonotype turned up many times. This chain connects TRBV10-3 to TRBJ1-1, with unresolved D. This CDR3 is 14 amino acids long. Germline V gene sequence: CDR1 ENHRY, CDR2 SYGVKD. The V gene lost 2 bases and the J gene lost 3 bases, with 10 bases spanning the gap. The CDR3 reads CAISEAGPDTEAFF. The CDR3 DNA sequence: TGTGCCATCAGTGAGGCGGGCCCGGACACTGAAGCTTTCTTT.

The rearrangement joins TRBV6-1 to TRBJ1-4; 9 bases map to TRBD1. The ends lost 8 bases at V and 5 bases at J; junction bases unmatched: 6. Germline CDR1 and CDR2: MNHNS and SASEGT. The CDR3 has 14 amino acids. The CDR3 DNA follows: TGTGCCAGCCAAGCCGGGACAGGGAATGAAAAACTGTTTTTT. Amino acids: CASQAGTGNEKLFF.

This chain uses TRBV10-3 with TRBJ1-5; D uncertain. The CDR3 extends over 13 amino acids. With 2 bases removed from V and 2 bases from J, the gap between germline ends came to 4 bases. CDR1 and CDR2 from the germline V gene are ENHRY and SYGVKD. The CDR3 sequence: CAISEVGNQPQHF. CDR3 coding DNA: TGTGCCATCAGTGAGGTGGGCAATCAGCCCCAGCATTTT.

V gene TRBV12-3 or TRBV12-4 combines with J gene TRBJ1-5; the D is unclear. The CDR3 length is 15 residues. V was shortened by 8 bases and J by 6 bases, with 20 bases between the two germline ends. The CDR3 DNA reads as TGTGCCAGCGCCGAGGGCACAGCGTTTGGTCAGCCCCAGCATTTT. Amino acid sequence: CASAEGTAFGQPQHF.

This clonotype appeared many times. The chain joins TRBV30 to TRBJ1-1; no clear D. The V and J ends lost 7 bases and 3 bases respectively, with 21 bases between them. Per germline, CDR1 GTSNPN and CDR2 SVGIG (reference sequence). The length of the CDR3 is 15 residues. Written as DNA, the CDR3 is TGTGCCTTTCTCCGTCTCGGCAGGAGAGACACTGAAGCTTTCTTT. This sequence encodes CAFLRLGRRDTEAFF.

There are many counts of this clonotype. The chain uses TRBV5-1 and TRBJ2-3; weak D call: TRBD2 (6 bases). The CDR3 sequence is 15 residues long. The germline V and J ends were trimmed by 1 base and 0 bases, with 9 bases remaining between them. Germline V gene sequence: CDR1 SGHRS, CDR2 YFSETQ. The CDR3, as DNA: TGCGCCAGCAGCTTGAAACGGGGGAGCACAGATACGCAGTATTTT. Amino acid sequence: CASSLKRGSTDTQYF.

The chain couples TRBV6-1 to TRBJ2-6; no clear D gene. CDR3 length: 16 amino acids. Germline V gene lookup returns CDR1 MNHNS and CDR2 SASEGT. Between the trimmed V and J ends, which lost 7 bases and 1 base, there was a span of 14 bases. The DNA for the CDR3 is TGTGCCAGCATCCCGACGCCCAAATCTGGGGCCAACGTCCTGACTTTC. Encoded protein: CASIPTPKSGANVLTF.

This rearrangement joins TRBV5-1 to TRBJ2-3; 10 bases match TRBD2. V lost 0 bases to trimming and J lost 0 bases; unmatched junction nucleotides: 4. The germline V gene has CDR1 SGHRS and CDR2 YFSETQ. This CDR3 contains 17 residues. The CDR3 sequence is CASSLGLAGASTDTQYF. CDR3 sequence (DNA): TGCGCCAGCAGCTTGGGGCTAGCGGGGGCAAGCACAGATACGCAGTATTTT.

The V and J genes are TRBV29-1 and TRBJ2-2; maybe TRBD2 (6 bases). Germline V lookup: CDR1 SQVTM, CDR2 ANQGSEA. The CDR3 spans 14 residues. V was pared by 7 bases and J by 5 bases, with 17 bases between. CDR3 sequence: CSAQLGGKTGELFF. CDR3 coding DNA: TGCAGCGCTCAATTGGGGGGAAAAACCGGGGAGCTGTTTTTT.

The chain is built from TRBV4-1 and TRBJ1-5; unclear D gene. Between the trimmed V and J ends, which lost 3 bases and 1 base, there was a span of 10 bases. CDR1 and CDR2 (germline): MGHRA, YSYEKL. The CDR3 sequence is 15 residues long. In nucleotides, the CDR3 is TGCGCCAGCAGCCACATCGCACTAAGCAATCAGCCCCAGCATTTT. Protein product: CASSHIALSNQPQHF.

At least ten counts were recorded for this clonotype. The V gene is TRBV2, the J gene TRBJ2-2; TRBD2 might be the D (5 bases). The length of the CDR3 is 13 residues. Germline V gene sequence: CDR1 SNHLY, CDR2 FYNNEI. The V gene lost 7 bases and the J gene lost 6 bases, with 12 bases spanning the gap. This CDR3 reads CASKTTASGELFF. DNA for the CDR3: TGTGCCAGCAAGACTACAGCTTCCGGGGAGCTGTTTTTT.

This chain uses TRBV13 with TRBJ1-2; possibly TRBD1 for D (6 bases). Germline CDR1 reads PRHDT; CDR2 reads FYEKMQ (reference sequence). The ends were cut back, 4 bases at V and 0 bases at J, with 12 bases in the middle. The CDR3 extends over 15 amino acids. This CDR3 reads CASSSHRVPNYGYTF. The CDR3 DNA sequence: TGTGCCAGCAGCTCGCACAGGGTGCCTAACTATGGCTACACCTTC.

The table lists this clonotype with a few counts. The V call is TRBV7-2, the J call TRBJ1-2, with D possibly matching TRBD1 (5 bases). CDR1 and CDR2 (germline): SGHTA, FQGNSA. CDR3 size: 15 residues. V lost 5 bases and J 7 bases, leaving 20 bases between the germline ends. The CDR3 DNA is TGTGCCAGCAGCGGCGGCTCAGGGAATCATCCTGGCTACACCTTC. As protein: CASSGGSGNHPGYTF.

This clonotype was detected a few times. This chain joins TRBV3-1 and TRBJ1-3, with D uncertain. The V gene lost 2 bases and the J gene lost 3 bases, with 14 bases spanning the gap. CDR3 length: 16 residues. Germline V gene sequence: CDR1 LGHDT, CDR2 YNNKEL (reference sequence). CDR3 sequence: CASSQLAGKFGNTIYF. In DNA form, the CDR3 reads TGTGCCAGCAGCCAACTGGCTGGGAAATTTGGAAACACCATATATTTT.

This clonotype was counted a few times. The CDR3 region is CASSSGGDSQETQYF. In DNA form, the CDR3 reads TGTGCCAGCAGTAGCGGGGGAGACTCCCAAGAGACCCAGTACTTC. The rearrangement joins TRBV6-1 to TRBJ2-5; TRBD2 matches 8 bases. V was pared by 5 bases and J by 1 base, with 6 bases of the junction left unmatched. This CDR3 is built from 15 residues. Per germline, CDR1 MNHNS and CDR2 SASEGT.

In its sample, this clonotype was seen many times. V is TRBV12-3 or TRBV12-4 and J is TRBJ2-5; D is perhaps TRBD2 (6 bases). Trimming shortened V by 7 bases and J by 10 bases, and 16 bases separated the two germline ends. The CDR3 has 12 amino acids. The CDR3 bases are TGTGCCAGCACTGCTTTGGGGAGGAGCCAGTACTTC. This sequence encodes CASTALGRSQYF.

This clonotype was detected a few times. The chain employs TRBV18 and TRBJ1-1; a possible D gene is TRBD1 (6 bases). This CDR3 has 17 amino acids. The V end was cut by 6 bases, the J end by 3 bases, with 23 bases between. Germline loops: CDR1 KGHSH, CDR2 LQKENI. The CDR3 protein is CASSVSRGAGRDTEAFF. The DNA of the CDR3 is TGTGCCAGCTCCGTCTCACGGGGGGCGGGTAGGGACACTGAAGCTTTCTTT.

The chain employs TRBV30 and TRBJ1-2; tentative D call: TRBD1 (6 bases). Germline-derived CDR1 and CDR2 are GTSNPN and SVGIG (reference sequence). The CDR3 spans 12 residues. Trimming took 6 bases from V and 8 from J, leaving 16 bases between them. CDR3 bases: TGTGCCTGCTCGACAGGCTACAGCGGCTACACCTTC. Residues: CACSTGYSGYTF.

This clonotype was found a few times. The chain recombines TRBV7-8 with TRBJ1-3; D is unresolved. The V end lost 1 base, the J end lost 4 bases, and 11 bases lay between the germline ends. Per the germline V gene, CDR1 is SGHVS and CDR2 is FQNEAQ. The CDR3 loop spans 15 amino acids. Written as DNA, the CDR3 is TGTGCCAGCAGCTTAGTGGGCAGCGAGGGAAACACCATATATTTT. Its protein is CASSLVGSEGNTIYF.

The chain couples TRBV2 to TRBJ1-4; D not certain. CDR3 size: 16 residues. V was cut by 6 bases and J by 7 bases, with 21 bases left in between. CDR1 and CDR2 from the germline V gene are SNHLY and FYNNEI. CDR3 in amino acids: CASRNTLEYPAEKLFF. CDR3 DNA sequence: TGTGCCAGCAGAAACACCCTGGAGTACCCTGCTGAAAAACTGTTTTTT.